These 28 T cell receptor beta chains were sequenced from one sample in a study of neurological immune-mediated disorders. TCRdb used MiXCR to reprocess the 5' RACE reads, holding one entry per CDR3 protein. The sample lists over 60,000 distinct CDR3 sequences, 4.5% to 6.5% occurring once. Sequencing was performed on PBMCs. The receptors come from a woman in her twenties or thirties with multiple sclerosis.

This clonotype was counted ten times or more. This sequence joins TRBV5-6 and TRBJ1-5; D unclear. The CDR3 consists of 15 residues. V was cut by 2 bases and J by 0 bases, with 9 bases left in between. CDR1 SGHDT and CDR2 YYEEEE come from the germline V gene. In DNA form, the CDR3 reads TGTGCCAGCAGCTTATGGGTCTCTAGCAATCAGCCCCAGCATTTT. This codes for CASSLWVSSNQPQHF.

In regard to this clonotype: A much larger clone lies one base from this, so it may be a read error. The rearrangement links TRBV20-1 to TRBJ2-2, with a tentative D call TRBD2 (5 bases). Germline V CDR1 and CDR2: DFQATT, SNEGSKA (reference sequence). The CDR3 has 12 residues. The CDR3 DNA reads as TGCAGTGCTGGGTCTAACACCGGGAAGCTGTTTTTT. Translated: CSAGSNTGKLFF.

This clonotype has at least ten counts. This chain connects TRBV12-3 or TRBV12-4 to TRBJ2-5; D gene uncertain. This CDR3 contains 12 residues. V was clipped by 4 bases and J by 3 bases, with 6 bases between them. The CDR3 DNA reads TGTGCCAGCAGTTCCTTAGAAGAGACCCAGTACTTC. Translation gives CASSSLEETQYF.

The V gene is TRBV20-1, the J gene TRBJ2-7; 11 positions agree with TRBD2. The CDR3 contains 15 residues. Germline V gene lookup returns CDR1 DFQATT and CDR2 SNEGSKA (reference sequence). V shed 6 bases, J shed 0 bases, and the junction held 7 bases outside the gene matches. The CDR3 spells CSADPLAGGSYEQYF. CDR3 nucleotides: TGCAGTGCGGACCCTCTAGCGGGAGGCTCCTACGAGCAGTACTTC.

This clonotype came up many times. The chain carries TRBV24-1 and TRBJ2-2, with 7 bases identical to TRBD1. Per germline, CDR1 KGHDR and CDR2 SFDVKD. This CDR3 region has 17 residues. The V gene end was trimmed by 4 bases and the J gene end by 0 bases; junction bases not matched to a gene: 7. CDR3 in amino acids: CATSESSGTANTGELFF. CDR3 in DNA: TGTGCCACCAGTGAGTCTTCCGGGACAGCGAACACCGGGGAGCTGTTTTTT.

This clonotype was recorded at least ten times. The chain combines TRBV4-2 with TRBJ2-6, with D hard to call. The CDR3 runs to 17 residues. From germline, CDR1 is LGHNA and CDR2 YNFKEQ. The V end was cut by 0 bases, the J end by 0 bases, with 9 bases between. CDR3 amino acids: CASSQEEEFSGANVLTF. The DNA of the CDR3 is TGTGCCAGCAGCCAAGAAGAAGAGTTCTCTGGGGCCAACGTCCTGACTTTC.

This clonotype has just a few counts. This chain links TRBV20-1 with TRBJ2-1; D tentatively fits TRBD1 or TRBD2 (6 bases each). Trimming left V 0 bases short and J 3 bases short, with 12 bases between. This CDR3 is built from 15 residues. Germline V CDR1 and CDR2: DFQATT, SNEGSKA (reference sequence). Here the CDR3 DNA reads TGCAGTGCTAGAGATTGGGGGGCGGGCTACAATGAGCAGTTCTTC. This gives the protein CSARDWGAGYNEQFF.

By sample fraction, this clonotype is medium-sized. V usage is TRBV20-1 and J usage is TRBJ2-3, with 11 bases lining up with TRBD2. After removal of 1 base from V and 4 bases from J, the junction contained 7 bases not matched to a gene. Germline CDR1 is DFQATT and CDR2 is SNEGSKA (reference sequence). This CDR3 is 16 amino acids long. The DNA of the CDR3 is TGCAGTGCTAGAGCCCTTAGCGGGGGGGATTCAGATACGCAGTATTTT. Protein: CSARALSGGDSDTQYF.

CDR3 coding DNA: TGCAGTGCTAGACCCATGGGGTCGGATACGCAGTATTTT. This sequence encodes CSARPMGSDTQYF. The rearrangement joins TRBV20-1 to TRBJ2-3; D remains ambiguous. Germline V gene sequence: CDR1 DFQATT, CDR2 SNEGSKA (reference sequence). With 2 bases removed from V and 6 bases from J, the gap between germline ends came to 12 bases. The CDR3 has 13 residues.

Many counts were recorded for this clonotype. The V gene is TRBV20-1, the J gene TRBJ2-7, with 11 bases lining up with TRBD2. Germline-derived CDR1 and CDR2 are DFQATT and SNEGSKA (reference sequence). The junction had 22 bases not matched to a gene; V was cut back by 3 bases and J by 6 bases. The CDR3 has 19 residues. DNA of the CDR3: TGCAGTGCTAGCCCCATAGGCCTAGCGGGAGGTTATGGCAAGGGCGAGCAGTACTTC. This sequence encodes CSASPIGLAGGYGKGEQYF.

The CDR3 nucleotides read TGTGCCAGCAGCTTATTAGTAGCGGGAGACAATGAGCAGTTCTTC. This encodes CASSLLVAGDNEQFF. The chain combines TRBV7-8 with TRBJ2-1, with TRBD2 matching over 9 bases. The CDR3 length is 15 residues. The V segment lost 2 bases and the J segment 5 bases; nucleotides outside the gene matches: 4. Germline V gives CDR1 SGHVS, CDR2 FQNEAQ. Full variable domain (rest looked up from reference TRBV7-8 and TRBJ2-1): GAGVSQSPRYKVAKRGQDVALRCDPISGHVSLFWYQQALGQGPEFLTYFQNEAQLDKSGLPSDRFFAERPEGSVSTLKIQRTQQEDSAVYLCASSLLVAGDNEQFFGPGTRLTVL.

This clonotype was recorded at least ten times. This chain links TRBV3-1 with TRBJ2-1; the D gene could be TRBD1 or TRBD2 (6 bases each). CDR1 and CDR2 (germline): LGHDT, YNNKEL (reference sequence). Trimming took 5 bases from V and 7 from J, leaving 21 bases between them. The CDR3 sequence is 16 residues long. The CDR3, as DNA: TGTGCCAGCAGCTGGATCGGGGGCCCCGTTGATAATGAGCAGTTCTTC. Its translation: CASSWIGGPVDNEQFF.

CDR3 in DNA: TGCAGTGTAATCCCGCCGAGTGGTAGGGATACGCAGTATTTT. It encodes CSVIPPSGRDTQYF. The chain carries TRBV20-1 and TRBJ2-3; D is unclear. The CDR3 length is 14 residues. In germline, CDR1 is DFQATT, CDR2 SNEGSKA (reference sequence). Trimming shortened V by 7 bases and J by 6 bases, and 20 bases separated the two germline ends.

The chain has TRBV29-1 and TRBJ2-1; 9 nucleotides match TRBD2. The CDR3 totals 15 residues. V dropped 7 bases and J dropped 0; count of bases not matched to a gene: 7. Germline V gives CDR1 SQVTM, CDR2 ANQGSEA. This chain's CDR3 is CSGLGLALSYNEQFF. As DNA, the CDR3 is TGCAGCGGACTGGGACTAGCCCTCTCCTACAATGAGCAGTTCTTC.

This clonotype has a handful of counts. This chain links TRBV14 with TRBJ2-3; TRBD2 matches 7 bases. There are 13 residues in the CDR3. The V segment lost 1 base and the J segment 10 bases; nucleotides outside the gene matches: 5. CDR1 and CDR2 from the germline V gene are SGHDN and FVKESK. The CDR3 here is CASSQGGLLAQYF. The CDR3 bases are TGTGCCAGCAGCCAAGGGGGACTATTGGCGCAGTATTTT.

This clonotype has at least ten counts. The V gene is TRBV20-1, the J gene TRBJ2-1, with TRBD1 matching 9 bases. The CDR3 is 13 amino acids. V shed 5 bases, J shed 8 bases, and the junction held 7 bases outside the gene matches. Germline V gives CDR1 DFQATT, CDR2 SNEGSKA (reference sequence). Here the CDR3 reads CSAPGTGKDEQFF. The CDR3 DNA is TGCAGTGCTCCCGGGACAGGGAAAGATGAGCAGTTCTTC.

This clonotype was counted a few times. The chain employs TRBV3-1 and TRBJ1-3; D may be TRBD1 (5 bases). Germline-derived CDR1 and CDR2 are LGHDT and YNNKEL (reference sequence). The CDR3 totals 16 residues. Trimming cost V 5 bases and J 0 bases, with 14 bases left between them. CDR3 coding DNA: TGTGCCAGCAGCTTCGGGGGAGTTTTCTCTGGAAACACCATATATTTT. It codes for CASSFGGVFSGNTIYF.

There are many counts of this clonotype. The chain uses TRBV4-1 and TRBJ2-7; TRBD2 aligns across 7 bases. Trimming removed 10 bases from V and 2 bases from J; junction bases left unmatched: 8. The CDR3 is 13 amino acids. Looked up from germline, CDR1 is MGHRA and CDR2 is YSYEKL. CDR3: CATGLAVTYEQYF. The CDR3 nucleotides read TGCGCCACCGGGCTAGCGGTTACCTACGAGCAGTACTTC.

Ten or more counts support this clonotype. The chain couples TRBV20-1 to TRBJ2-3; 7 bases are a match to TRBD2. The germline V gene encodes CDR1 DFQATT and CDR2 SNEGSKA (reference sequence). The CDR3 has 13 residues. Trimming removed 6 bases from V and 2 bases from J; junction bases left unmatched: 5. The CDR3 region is CSAAGVNTDTQYF. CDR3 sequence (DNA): TGCAGTGCCGCGGGGGTGAACACAGATACGCAGTATTTT.

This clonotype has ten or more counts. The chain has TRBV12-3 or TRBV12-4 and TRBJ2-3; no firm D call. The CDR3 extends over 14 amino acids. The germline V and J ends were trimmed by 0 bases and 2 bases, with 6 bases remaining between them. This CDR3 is CASSLAQVTDTQYF. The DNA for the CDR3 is TGTGCCAGCAGTTTAGCGCAGGTCACAGATACGCAGTATTTT.

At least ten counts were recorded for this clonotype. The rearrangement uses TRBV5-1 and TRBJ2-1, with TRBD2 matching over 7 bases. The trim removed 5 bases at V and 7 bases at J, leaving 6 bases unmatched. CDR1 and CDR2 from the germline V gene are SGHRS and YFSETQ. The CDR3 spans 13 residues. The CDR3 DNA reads TGCGCCAGCAGACCGGGAGGAGGGAATGAGCAGTTCTTC. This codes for CASRPGGGNEQFF. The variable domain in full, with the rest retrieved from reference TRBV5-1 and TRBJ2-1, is KAGVTQTPRYLIKTRGQQVTLSCSPISGHRSVSWYQQTPGQGLQFLFEYFSETQRNKGNFPGRFSGRQFSNSRSEMNVSTLELGDSALYLCASRPGGGNEQFFGPGTRLTVL.

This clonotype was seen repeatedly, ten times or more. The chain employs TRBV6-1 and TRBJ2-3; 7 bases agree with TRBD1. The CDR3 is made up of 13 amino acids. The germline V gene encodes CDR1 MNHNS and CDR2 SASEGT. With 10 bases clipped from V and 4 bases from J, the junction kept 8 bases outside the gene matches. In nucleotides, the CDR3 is TGTGCCACCCGGTCCGGACAGGCAGATACGCAGTATTTT. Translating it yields CATRSGQADTQYF.

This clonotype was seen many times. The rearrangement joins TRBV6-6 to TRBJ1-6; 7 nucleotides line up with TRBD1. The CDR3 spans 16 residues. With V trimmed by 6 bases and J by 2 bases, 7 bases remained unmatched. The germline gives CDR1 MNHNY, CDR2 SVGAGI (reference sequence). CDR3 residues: CASRTGVLAYNSPLHF. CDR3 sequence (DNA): TGTGCCAGCAGAACAGGGGTTTTGGCCTATAATTCACCCCTCCACTTT.

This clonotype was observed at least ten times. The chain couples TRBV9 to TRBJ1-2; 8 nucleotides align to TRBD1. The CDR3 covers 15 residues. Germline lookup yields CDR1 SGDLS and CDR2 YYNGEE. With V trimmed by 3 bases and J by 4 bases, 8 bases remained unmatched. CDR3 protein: CASSGQQGVVYGYTF. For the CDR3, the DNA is TGTGCCAGCAGCGGACAACAGGGGGTGGTCTATGGCTACACCTTC.

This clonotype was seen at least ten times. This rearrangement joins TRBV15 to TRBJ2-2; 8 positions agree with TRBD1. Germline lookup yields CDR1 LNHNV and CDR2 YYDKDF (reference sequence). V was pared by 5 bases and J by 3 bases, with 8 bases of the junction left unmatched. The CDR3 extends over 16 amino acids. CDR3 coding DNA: TGTGCCACCAGCGGACAGGGCCCAGGGGACACCGGGGAGCTGTTTTTT. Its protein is CATSGQGPGDTGELFF.

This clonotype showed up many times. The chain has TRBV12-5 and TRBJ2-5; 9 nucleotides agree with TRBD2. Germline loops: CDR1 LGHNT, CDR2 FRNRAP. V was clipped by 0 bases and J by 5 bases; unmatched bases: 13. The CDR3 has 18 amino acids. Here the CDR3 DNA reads TGTGCTAGTGGTTTGGTACCCTTGACTAGCGGCCAGACCGAGACCCAGTACTTC. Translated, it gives CASGLVPLTSGQTETQYF.

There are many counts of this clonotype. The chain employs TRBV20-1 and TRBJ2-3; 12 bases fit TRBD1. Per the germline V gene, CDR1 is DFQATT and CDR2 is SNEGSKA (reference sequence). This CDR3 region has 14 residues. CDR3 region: CSPSGTGGADTQYF. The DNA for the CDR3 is TGCAGCCCCTCCGGGACAGGGGGCGCAGATACGCAGTATTTT.

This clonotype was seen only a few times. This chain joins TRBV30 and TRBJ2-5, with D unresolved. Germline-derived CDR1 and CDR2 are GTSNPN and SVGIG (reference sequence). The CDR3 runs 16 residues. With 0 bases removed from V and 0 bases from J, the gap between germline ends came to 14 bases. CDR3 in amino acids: CAWSVTALRYQETQYF. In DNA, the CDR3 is TGTGCCTGGAGTGTCACGGCCCTCCGGTACCAAGAGACCCAGTACTTC.